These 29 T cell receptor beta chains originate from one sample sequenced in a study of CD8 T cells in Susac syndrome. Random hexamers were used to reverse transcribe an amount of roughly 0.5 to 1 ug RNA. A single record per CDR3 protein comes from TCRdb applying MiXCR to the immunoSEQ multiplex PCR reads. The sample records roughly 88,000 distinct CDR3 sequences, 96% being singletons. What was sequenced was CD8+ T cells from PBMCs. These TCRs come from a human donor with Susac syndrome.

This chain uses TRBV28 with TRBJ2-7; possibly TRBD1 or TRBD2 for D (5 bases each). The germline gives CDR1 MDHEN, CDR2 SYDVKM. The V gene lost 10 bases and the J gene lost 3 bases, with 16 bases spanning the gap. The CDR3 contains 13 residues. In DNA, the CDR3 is TGTGCCACCCACCGGGACGTTAACTACGAGCAGTACTTC. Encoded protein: CATHRDVNYEQYF. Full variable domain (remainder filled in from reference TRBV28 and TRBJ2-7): DVKVTQSSRYLVKRTGEKVFLECVQDMDHENMFWYRQDPGLGLRLIYFSYDVKMKEKGDIPEGYSVSREKKERFSLILESASTNQTSMYLCATHRDVNYEQYFGPGTRLTVT.

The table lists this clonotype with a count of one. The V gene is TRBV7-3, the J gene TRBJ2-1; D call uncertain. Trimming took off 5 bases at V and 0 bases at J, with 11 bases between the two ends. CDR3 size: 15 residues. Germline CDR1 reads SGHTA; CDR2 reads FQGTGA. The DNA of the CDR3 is TGTGCCAGCAGCATGGCCCCAAACTCCTACAATGAGCAGTTCTTC. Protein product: CASSMAPNSYNEQFF.

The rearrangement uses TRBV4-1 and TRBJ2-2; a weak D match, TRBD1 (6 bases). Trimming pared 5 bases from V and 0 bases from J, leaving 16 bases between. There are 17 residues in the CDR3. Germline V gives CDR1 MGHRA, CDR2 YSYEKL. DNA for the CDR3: TGCGCCAGCAGCGTCAGGGGAGATTTGACGAACACCGGGGAGCTGTTTTTT. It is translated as CASSVRGDLTNTGELFF.

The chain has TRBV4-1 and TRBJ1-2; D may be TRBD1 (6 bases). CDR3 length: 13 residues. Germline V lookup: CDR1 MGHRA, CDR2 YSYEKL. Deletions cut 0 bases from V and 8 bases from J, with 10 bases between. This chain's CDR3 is CASSQDGGQGYTF. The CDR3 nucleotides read TGCGCCAGCAGCCAAGATGGGGGGCAAGGCTACACCTTC.

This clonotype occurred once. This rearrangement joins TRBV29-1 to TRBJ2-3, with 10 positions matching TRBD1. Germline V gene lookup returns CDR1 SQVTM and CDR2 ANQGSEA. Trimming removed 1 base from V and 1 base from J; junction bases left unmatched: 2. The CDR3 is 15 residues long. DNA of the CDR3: TGCAGCGTTGAAGGAGGGACAGGGGGCACAGATACGCAGTATTTT. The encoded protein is CSVEGGTGGTDTQYF.

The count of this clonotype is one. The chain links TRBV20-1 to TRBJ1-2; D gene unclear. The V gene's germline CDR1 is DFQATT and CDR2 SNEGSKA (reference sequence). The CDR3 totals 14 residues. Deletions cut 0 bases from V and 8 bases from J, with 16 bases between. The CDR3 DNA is TGCAGTGCTAGAGATTATTGGCGGGCGGGCGGCTACACCTTC. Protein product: CSARDYWRAGGYTF.

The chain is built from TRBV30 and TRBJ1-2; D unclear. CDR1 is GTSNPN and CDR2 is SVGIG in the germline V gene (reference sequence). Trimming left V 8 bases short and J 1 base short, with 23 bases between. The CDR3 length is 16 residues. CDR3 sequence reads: CATLEAPREYNYGYTF. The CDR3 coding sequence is TGTGCCACCCTCGAGGCACCCCGAGAGTATAACTATGGCTACACCTTC.

CDR3 in DNA: TGTGCCAGCAGTTCCCCAGCAGGGGGCCTATACAATGAGCAGTTCTTC. Residues: CASSSPAGGLYNEQFF. This chain connects TRBV27 to TRBJ2-1, with 8 bases identical to TRBD1. Germline CDR1 MNHEY, CDR2 SMNVEV (reference sequence). V lost 4 bases to trimming and J lost 4 bases; unmatched junction nucleotides: 9. The CDR3 runs 16 residues.

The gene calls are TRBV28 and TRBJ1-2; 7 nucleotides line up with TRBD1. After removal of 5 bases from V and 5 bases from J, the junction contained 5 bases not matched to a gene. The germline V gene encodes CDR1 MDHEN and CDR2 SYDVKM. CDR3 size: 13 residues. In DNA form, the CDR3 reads TGTGCCAGCAGTGCGCGCAGGGGGTATGGCTACACCTTC. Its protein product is CASSARRGYGYTF.

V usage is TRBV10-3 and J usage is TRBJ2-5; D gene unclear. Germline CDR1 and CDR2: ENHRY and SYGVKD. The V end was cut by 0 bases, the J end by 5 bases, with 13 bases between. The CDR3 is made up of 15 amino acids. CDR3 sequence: CAISESRTPRETQYF. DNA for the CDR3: TGTGCCATCAGTGAGTCTCGGACCCCCCGGGAGACCCAGTACTTC.

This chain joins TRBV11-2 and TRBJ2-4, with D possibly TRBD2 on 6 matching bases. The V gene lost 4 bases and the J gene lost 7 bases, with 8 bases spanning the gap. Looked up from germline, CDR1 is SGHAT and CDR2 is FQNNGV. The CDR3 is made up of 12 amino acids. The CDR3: CASSSAGNIQYF. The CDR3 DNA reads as TGTGCCAGCAGCTCGGCGGGGAACATTCAGTACTTC.

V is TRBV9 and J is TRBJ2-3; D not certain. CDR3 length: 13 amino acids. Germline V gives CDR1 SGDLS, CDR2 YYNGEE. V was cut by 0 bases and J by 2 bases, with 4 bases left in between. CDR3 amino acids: CASSVGSTDTQYF. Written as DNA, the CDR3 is TGTGCCAGCAGCGTAGGCTCCACAGATACGCAGTATTTT. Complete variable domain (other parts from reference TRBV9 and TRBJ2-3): DSGVTQTPKHLITATGQRVTLRCSPRSGDLSVYWYQQSLDQGLQFLIQYYNGEERAKGNILERFSAQQFPDLHSELNLSSLELGDSALYFCASSVGSTDTQYFGPGTRLTVL.

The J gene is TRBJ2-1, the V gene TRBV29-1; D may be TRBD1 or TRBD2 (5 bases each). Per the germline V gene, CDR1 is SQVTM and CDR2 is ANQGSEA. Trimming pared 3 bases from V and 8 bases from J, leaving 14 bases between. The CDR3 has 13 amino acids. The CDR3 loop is CSVERGAWDEQFF. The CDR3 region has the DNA TGCAGCGTTGAGAGGGGAGCGTGGGATGAGCAGTTCTTC.

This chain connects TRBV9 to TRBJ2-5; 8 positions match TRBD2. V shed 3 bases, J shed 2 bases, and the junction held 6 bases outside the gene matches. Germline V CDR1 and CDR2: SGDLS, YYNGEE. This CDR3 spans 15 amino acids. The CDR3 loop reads CASSAGLVGQETQYF. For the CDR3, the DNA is TGTGCCAGCAGCGCGGGACTAGTGGGGCAAGAGACCCAGTACTTC.

CDR3 residues: CASSLRKAYGYTF. DNA of the CDR3: TGTGCCAGCTCCCTAAGGAAGGCCTATGGCTACACCTTC. The chain couples TRBV18 to TRBJ1-2; D ambiguous. This CDR3 region has 13 residues. Germline V gene lookup returns CDR1 KGHSH and CDR2 LQKENI. Trimming removed 6 bases from V and 4 bases from J, with 12 bases in between.

CDR3 protein: CASNNENVEQYF. Written as DNA, the CDR3 is TGTGCCAGCAACAATGAGAACGTCGAGCAGTACTTC. The rearrangement joins TRBV5-6 to TRBJ2-7, with unresolved D. This CDR3 has 12 amino acids. The germline V and J ends were trimmed by 6 bases and 6 bases, with 13 bases remaining between them. CDR1 and CDR2 (germline): SGHDT, YYEEEE.

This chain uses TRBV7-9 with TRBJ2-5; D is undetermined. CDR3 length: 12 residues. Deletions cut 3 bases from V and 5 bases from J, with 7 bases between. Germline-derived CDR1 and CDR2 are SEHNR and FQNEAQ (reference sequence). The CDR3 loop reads CASSLNPETQYF. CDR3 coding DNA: TGTGCCAGCAGCTTGAACCCGGAGACCCAGTACTTC.

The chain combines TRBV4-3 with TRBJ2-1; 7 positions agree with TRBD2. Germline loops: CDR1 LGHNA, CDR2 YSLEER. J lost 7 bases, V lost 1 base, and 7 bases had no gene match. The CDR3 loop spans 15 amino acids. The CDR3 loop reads CASSQASGTGNEQFF. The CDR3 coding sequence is TGCGCCAGCAGCCAAGCCAGCGGGACTGGGAATGAGCAGTTCTTC.

The CDR3 here is CSALILGLLGSSGNTIYF. In DNA form, the CDR3 reads TGCAGTGCCCTGATTCTCGGACTCCTCGGATCGTCCGGAAACACCATATATTTT. The rearrangement uses TRBV20-1 and TRBJ1-3; D ambiguous. The CDR3 has 18 residues. V lost 6 bases and J 4 bases, leaving 28 bases between the germline ends. Germline V lookup: CDR1 DFQATT, CDR2 SNEGSKA (reference sequence).

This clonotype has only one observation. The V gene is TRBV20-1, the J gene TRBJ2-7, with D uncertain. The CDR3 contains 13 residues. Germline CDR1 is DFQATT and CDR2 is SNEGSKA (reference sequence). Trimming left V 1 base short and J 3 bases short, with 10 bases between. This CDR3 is CSARGLGNYEQYV. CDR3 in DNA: TGCAGTGCTAGAGGTTTAGGAAACTACGAGCAGTACGTC.

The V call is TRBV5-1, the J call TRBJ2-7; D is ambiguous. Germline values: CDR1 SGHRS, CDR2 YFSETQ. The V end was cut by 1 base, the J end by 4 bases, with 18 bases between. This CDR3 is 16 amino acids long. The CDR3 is CASSLPPTQPVYEQYV. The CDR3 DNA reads TGCGCCAGCAGCTTGCCTCCGACCCAACCAGTTTACGAGCAGTACGTC.

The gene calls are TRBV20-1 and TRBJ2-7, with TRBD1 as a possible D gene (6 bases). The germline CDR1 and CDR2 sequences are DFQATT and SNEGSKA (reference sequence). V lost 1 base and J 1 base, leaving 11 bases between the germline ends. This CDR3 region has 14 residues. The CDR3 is CSARVWDTSYEQYF. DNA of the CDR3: TGCAGTGCTAGAGTTTGGGACACTTCCTACGAGCAGTACTTC.

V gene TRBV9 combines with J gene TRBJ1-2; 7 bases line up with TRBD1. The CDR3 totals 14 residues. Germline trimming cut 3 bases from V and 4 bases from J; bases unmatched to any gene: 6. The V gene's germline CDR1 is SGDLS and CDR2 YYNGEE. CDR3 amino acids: CASSEDGTAYGYTF. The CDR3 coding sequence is TGTGCCAGCAGCGAGGACGGGACAGCCTATGGCTACACCTTC.

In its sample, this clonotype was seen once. The CDR3 DNA sequence: TGTGCCAGCAGCCCCCTGGCTAGCGGGAGCGTCGGGGAGCTGTTTTTT. Translated, it gives CASSPLASGSVGELFF. The gene calls are TRBV6-1 and TRBJ2-2; TRBD2 matches 10 bases. CDR1 is MNHNS and CDR2 is SASEGT in the germline V gene. The CDR3 covers 16 residues. V was clipped by 6 bases and J by 7 bases; unmatched bases: 11.

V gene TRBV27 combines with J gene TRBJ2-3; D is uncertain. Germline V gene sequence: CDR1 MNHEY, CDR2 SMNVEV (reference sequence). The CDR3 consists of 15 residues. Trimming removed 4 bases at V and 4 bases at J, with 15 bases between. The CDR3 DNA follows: TGTGCCAGCAGTTGGCTGGGCCGAGAGTCAGATACGCAGTATTTT. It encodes CASSWLGRESDTQYF.

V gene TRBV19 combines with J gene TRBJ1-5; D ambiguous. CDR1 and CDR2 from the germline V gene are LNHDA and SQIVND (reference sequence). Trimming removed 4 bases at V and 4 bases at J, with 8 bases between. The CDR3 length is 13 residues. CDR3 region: CASSSRHNQPQHF. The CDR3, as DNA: TGTGCCAGTAGTAGTCGGCATAATCAGCCCCAGCATTTT.

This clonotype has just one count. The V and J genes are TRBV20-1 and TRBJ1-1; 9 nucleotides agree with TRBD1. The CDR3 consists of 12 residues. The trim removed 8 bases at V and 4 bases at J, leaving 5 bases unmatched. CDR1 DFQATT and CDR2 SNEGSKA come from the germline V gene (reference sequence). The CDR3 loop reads CSTTGGSTEAFF. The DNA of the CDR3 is TGCAGTACGACAGGGGGATCCACTGAAGCTTTCTTT.

The CDR3 region is CASSDSTASQETQYF. In DNA, the CDR3 is TGTGCCAGCAGTGATAGCACAGCAAGTCAAGAGACCCAGTACTTC. The genes are TRBV2 and TRBJ2-5; D is undetermined. CDR3 length: 15 residues. Germline CDR1 is SNHLY and CDR2 is FYNNEI. V was pared by 3 bases and J by 2 bases, with 13 bases between.

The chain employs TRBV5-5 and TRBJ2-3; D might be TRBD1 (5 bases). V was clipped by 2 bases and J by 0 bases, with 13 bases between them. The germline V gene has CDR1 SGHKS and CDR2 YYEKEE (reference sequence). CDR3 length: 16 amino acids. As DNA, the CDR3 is TGTGCCAGCAGCTTTGGTTGGGGCCCCAGCACAGATACGCAGTATTTT. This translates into CASSFGWGPSTDTQYF.